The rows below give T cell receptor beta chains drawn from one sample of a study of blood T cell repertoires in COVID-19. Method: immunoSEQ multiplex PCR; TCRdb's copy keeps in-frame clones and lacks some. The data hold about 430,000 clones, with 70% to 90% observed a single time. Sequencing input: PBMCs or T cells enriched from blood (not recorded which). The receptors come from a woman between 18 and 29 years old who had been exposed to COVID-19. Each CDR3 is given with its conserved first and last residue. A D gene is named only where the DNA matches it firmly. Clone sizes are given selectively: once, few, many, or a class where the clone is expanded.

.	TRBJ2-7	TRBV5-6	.	CASTSMETPHYEQYF	TGTGCCAGCACCTCGATGGAGACTCCACATTACGAGCAGTACTTC
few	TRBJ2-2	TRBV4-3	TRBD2	CASSQGHSGGNTGELFF	TGCGCCAGCAGCCAAGGCCATAGCGGGGGGAACACCGGGGAGCTGTTTTTT
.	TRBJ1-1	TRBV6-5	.	CASNRLTGRTEAFF	TGTGCCAGCAATCGCCTGACAGGTCGAACTGAAGCTTTCTTT
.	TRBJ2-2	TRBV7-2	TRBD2	CASSPGAGVRNGELFF	TGTGCCAGCAGCCCCGGAGCGGGAGTACGGAACGGGGAGCTGTTTTTT
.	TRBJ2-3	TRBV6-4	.	CATSRETTDTQYF	TGTGCTACCTCCCGGGAGACCACAGATACGCAGTATTTT
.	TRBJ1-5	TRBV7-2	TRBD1	CASRITGGNQPQHF	TGTGCCAGCAGAATCACAGGGGGAAATCAGCCCCAGCATTTT
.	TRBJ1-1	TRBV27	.	CASSLGGGASEAFF	TGTGCCAGCAGTTTGGGCGGGGGCGCCTCTGAAGCTTTCTTT
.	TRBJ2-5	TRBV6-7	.	CASSYSKGGPQETQYF	TGTGCCAGCAGTTACTCGAAAGGTGGGCCTCAAGAGACCCAGTACTTC
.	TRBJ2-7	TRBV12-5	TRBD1	CASGRTGGPYEQYF	TGTGCTAGTGGTCGGACAGGGGGCCCCTACGAGCAGTACTTC
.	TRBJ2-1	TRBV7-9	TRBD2	CASSLWGTSGGNEQFF	TGTGCCAGCAGCTTATGGGGGACTAGCGGGGGCAATGAGCAGTTCTTC